This T cell receptor (beta chain) comes out of a study of CD8 T cells in Susac syndrome. This CDR3 contains 14 residues. V dropped 0 bases and J dropped 5; count of bases not matched to a gene: 1. The germline V gene has CDR1 MGHRA and CDR2 YSYEKL. Sequencing of TCR beta was undertaken in CD8+ and CD4+ T cells derived from blood. Reverse transcription used about 0.45 to 1 ug RNA and random hexamers. Amplification of TCR beta CDR3 was carried out by immunoSEQ multiplex PCR, which covered 54 Vbeta and 13 Jbeta segments. One entry per CDR3 protein, called by TCRdb with MiXCR from the immunoSEQ multiplex PCR reads. Here the sample spans some 80,000 distinct CDR3 sequences, approximately 94% being singletons.

Input material: CD8+ T cells from PBMCs. J is TRBJ1-1 and V is TRBV4-1; 9 nucleotides align to TRBD1. The TCR originated in a human donor in good health. The CDR3 region is CASSQEDRGTEAFF. The CDR3 bases are TGCGCCAGCAGCCAAGAGGACAGGGGAACTGAAGCTTTCTTT.